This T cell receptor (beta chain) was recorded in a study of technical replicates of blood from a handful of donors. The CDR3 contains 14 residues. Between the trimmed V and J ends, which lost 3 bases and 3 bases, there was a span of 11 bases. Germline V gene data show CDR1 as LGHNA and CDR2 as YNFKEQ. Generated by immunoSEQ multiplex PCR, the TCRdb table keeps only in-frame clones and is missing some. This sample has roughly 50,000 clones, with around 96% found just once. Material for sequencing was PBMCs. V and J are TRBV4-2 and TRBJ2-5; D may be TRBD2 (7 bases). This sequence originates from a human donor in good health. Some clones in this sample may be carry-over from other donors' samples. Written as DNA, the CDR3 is TGTGCCAGCAGCCAGGGAGGGGGGGAAGAGACCCAGTACTTC. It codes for CASSQGGGEETQYF.